The sequence of this TCR beta chain was determined in a study of shared clonotypes between healthy human individuals. As concerns this clone: As yet, its antigen is unknown.

Here immunoSEQ multiplex PCR was the method, and the copy in TCRdb shows in-frame clones only, minus some. The sample carries a few million clones, 93% recorded once. Terminally differentiated effector memory CD45RA+ cells were excluded from the naive CD8 cells, which were CD45RO-negative and positively selected for CCR7. Findings and caveats of the study: Memory subsets had estimated richness that was generally smaller than that of naive subsets. Depth of sequencing was expected to influence donor clonotype sharing. Generation of non-shared clonotypes was less probable than generation of clonotypes shared by all four donors.

This CDR3 comprises 17 residues. V was pared by 1 base and J by 4 bases, with 4 bases of the junction left unmatched. The germline CDR1 and CDR2 sequences are SGHAT and FQNNGV. The chain has TRBV11-2 and TRBJ2-1; 13 nucleotides align to TRBD2. The sequenced sample was naive CD8+ T cells from PBMCs. This receptor was taken from a man between 18 and 35 years old in good health. Some clones in this sample may be carry-over from other donors' samples. CDR3 sequence: CASSLATSGRFYNEQFF. CDR3 DNA sequence: TGTGCCAGCAGCTTAGCGACTAGCGGGAGGTTTTACAATGAGCAGTTCTTC.